This T cell receptor (beta chain) was retrieved from a study of Ad26.COV2.S vaccination and SARS-CoV-2 variants. Study-wide results and caveats: It was vaccine recipients, not placebo recipients, who had the higher spike-specific TCR breadth.

CDR1 and CDR2 (germline): LNHNV, YYDKDF (reference sequence). The CDR3 is 15 residues long. V shed 4 bases, J shed 8 bases, and the junction held 7 bases outside the gene matches. Notes on this clone: The antigen is not known.

Libraries were prepared by immunoSEQ multiplex PCR; TCRdb keeps only in-frame clonotypes and omits some of them. This table holds some 270,000 clones, 87% found once. Treatment specified: approximately 18 received Ad26.COV2.S at low or high dose, single or two shots; about 5 received placebo; per-sample allocation not given. Collection of the samples took place on day 63 after the first injection of vaccine or placebo. This rearrangement joins TRBV15 to TRBJ2-1; 11 bases are a match to TRBD2. This TCR came from a person aged 18-60 years who received the Ad26.COV2.S COVID-19 vaccine or a placebo. This specimen consisted of peripheral blood, obtained in a trial of Ad26.COV2.S vaccine versus placebo. The CDR3 bases are TGTGCCACCAGCACCTCACTAGCGGGAGTCTATGAGCAGTTCTTC. Translating gives CATSTSLAGVYEQFF.